The clone carrying this T cell receptor (beta chain) was seen at least ten times. Its antigen is unknown. Amplification of ligated cDNA took four PCR rounds with SP2 and nested alpha and beta constant primers. TCRdb passed the 5' RACE reads through MiXCR, listing each CDR3 protein once. The table records around 56,000 distinct CDR3 sequences, more than 7.5% of them present only once. The CDR3 is made up of 16 amino acids. V lost 5 bases and J lost 4, with 20 bases in between. The germline CDR1 and CDR2 sequences are SGHTA and FQGNSA. This entry comes from a study of naive and memory T cell subsets. Whole-study results and caveats: The RNA method is potentially sensitive to activation and differentiation changes.

TCR cDNA received a 3' ligated oligonucleotide that carried a UMI. Adult healthy volunteers gave 2.5 ml peripheral blood for whole-blood RNA. The receptor was isolated from a female donor in good health. J is TRBJ1-2 and V is TRBV7-2; the D gene is possibly TRBD1 (6 bases). CDR3 sequence: CASSATRGLSPYGYTF. CDR3 DNA: TGTGCCAGCAGCGCCACCAGGGGATTGAGTCCCTATGGCTACACCTTC.